These 30 T cell receptor beta chains were sequenced from one sample in a study of T cells after yellow fever vaccination. TCRdb redid the calling of the 5' RACE reads with MiXCR, one entry per CDR3 protein. The repertoire includes some 250,000 distinct CDR3 sequences, about 3.9% of them detected once, and under 20% sits in the top ten. Source: PBMCs, taken 15 days after the yellow fever booster vaccination. The receptors shown here come from a man aged 18 to 35 who received the YFV17D yellow fever vaccine.

This clonotype showed up many times. The chain uses TRBV20-1 and TRBJ2-5; a possible D gene is TRBD2 (6 bases). The CDR3 sequence is 17 residues long. The ends were cut back, 3 bases at V and 2 bases at J, with 22 bases in the middle. Germline V gene data show CDR1 as DFQATT and CDR2 as SNEGSKA (reference sequence). The CDR3 here is CSASPWLWTREQETQYF. CDR3 nucleotides: TGCAGTGCTAGTCCATGGTTATGGACGCGGGAACAAGAGACCCAGTACTTC.

This clonotype was seen at least ten times. CDR3 loop: CASSYGSPTDGSYEQYF. CDR3 sequence (DNA): TGTGCCAGCAGTTACGGATCACCAACGGACGGCTCCTACGAGCAGTACTTC. This chain connects TRBV6-5 to TRBJ2-7; D is undetermined. V dropped 2 bases and J dropped 0 bases, with 17 bases sitting between them. Germline V gene data show CDR1 as MNHEY and CDR2 as SVGAGI. The CDR3 covers 17 residues.

This clonotype was recorded at least ten times. The chain has TRBV5-1 and TRBJ1-4; possible D gene TRBD1, 6 bases. This CDR3 spans 16 amino acids. The V gene lost 0 bases and the J gene lost 2 bases, with 11 bases spanning the gap. CDR1 is SGHRS, CDR2 YFSETQ, per germline. The chain's CDR3 is CASSLDGGPTNEKLFF. CDR3 sequence (DNA): TGCGCCAGCAGCTTGGATGGGGGCCCCACTAATGAAAAACTGTTTTTT.

This clonotype was detected many times. The chain joins TRBV4-2 to TRBJ2-1; no firm D call. Trimming cost V 0 bases and J 0 bases, with 15 bases left between them. The CDR3 contains 18 residues. Germline values: CDR1 LGHNA, CDR2 YNFKEQ. The DNA for the CDR3 is TGTGCCAGCAGCCAAGAGGGTCCTTTCTGGAGCTCCTACAATGAGCAGTTCTTC. It encodes CASSQEGPFWSSYNEQFF.

This clonotype was observed many times. V gene TRBV9 combines with J gene TRBJ1-4; D is perhaps TRBD1 (5 bases). The V and J ends lost 6 bases and 8 bases respectively, with 20 bases between them. The V gene's germline CDR1 is SGDLS and CDR2 YYNGEE. This CDR3 contains 15 residues. The CDR3 here is CASTAGIGRTEKLFF. CDR3 nucleotides: TGTGCCAGCACCGCAGGGATAGGGCGGACGGAAAAACTGTTTTTT.

This clonotype was observed at least ten times. The chain couples TRBV6-1 to TRBJ1-6, with a tentative D call TRBD1 (5 bases). The germline V and J ends were trimmed by 7 bases and 7 bases, with 23 bases remaining between them. CDR1 is MNHNS, CDR2 SASEGT, per germline. CDR3 length equals 17 residues. CDR3 bases: TGTGCCAGCACCGAAAGGAGAAGGGGTCCCGGGAATTCACCCCTCCACTTT. Its translation: CASTERRRGPGNSPLHF.

In its sample, this clonotype was seen many times. The chain joins TRBV5-1 to TRBJ1-2, with no clear D. This CDR3 is 13 amino acids long. Deletions cut 0 bases from V and 6 bases from J, with 9 bases between. From germline, CDR1 is SGHRS and CDR2 YFSETQ. CDR3 loop: CASSLANFDGYTF. DNA of the CDR3: TGCGCCAGCAGCTTGGCCAACTTTGATGGCTACACCTTC.

This clonotype was counted at least ten times. The rearrangement links TRBV7-2 to TRBJ2-7; TRBD1 aligns across 9 bases. The CDR3 runs 15 residues. V was pared by 1 base and J by 4 bases, with 5 bases of the junction left unmatched. The V gene's germline CDR1 is SGHTA and CDR2 FQGNSA. The CDR3: CASSLERDRVYEQYF. The DNA for the CDR3 is TGTGCCAGCAGCTTAGAAAGGGACAGGGTTTACGAGCAGTACTTC. Complete variable domain (other parts from reference TRBV7-2 and TRBJ2-7): GAGVSQSPSNKVTEKGKDVELRCDPISGHTALYWYRQSLGQGLEFLIYFQGNSAPDKSGLPSDRFSAERTGGSVSTLTIQRTQQEDSAVYLCASSLERDRVYEQYFGPGTRLTVT.

This clonotype has a count of ten or more. The V and J genes are TRBV6-2 or TRBV6-3 and TRBJ2-7, with D tentatively TRBD1 (6 bases). The CDR3 is made up of 14 amino acids. Germline V gene sequence: CDR1 MNHEY, CDR2 SVGEGT. V shed 4 bases and J shed 6 bases, with 16 bases lying between them. CDR3 nucleotides: TGTGCCAGCAGTTCTCTCGACAGGTCTATCGAGCAGTACGTC. It is translated as CASSSLDRSIEQYV.

The table lists this clonotype with many counts. The genes are TRBV6-6 and TRBJ1-4, with TRBD1 matching over 7 bases. Germline CDR1 is MNHNY and CDR2 is SVGAGI (reference sequence). This CDR3 region has 17 residues. Unmatched junction bases numbered 10, after V lost 6 bases and J lost 0 bases. CDR3 DNA: TGTGCCAGCAGATTCGGACAGGCCTATGCAACTAATGAAAAACTGTTTTTT. Its translation is CASRFGQAYATNEKLFF.

A few counts support this clonotype. J is TRBJ1-5 and V is TRBV6-6; D unresolved. This CDR3 contains 13 residues. Looked up from germline, CDR1 is MNHNY and CDR2 is SVGAGI (reference sequence). Trimming cost V 4 bases and J 7 bases, with 11 bases left between them. CDR3 region: CASSSGSGQPQHF. The CDR3 nucleotides read TGTGCCAGCAGTTCCGGGTCGGGACAGCCCCAGCATTTT.

This clonotype was detected ten times or more. J is TRBJ2-7 and V is TRBV15, with 7 bases that match TRBD1. V was pared by 0 bases and J by 3 bases, with 8 bases of the junction left unmatched. The V gene's germline CDR1 is LNHNV and CDR2 YYDKDF (reference sequence). The CDR3 extends over 16 amino acids. DNA for the CDR3: TGTGCCACCAGCAGAGAGAGGGGGCAGGGATTCTACGAGCAGTACTTC. It codes for CATSRERGQGFYEQYF.

This clonotype was recorded many times. The chain has TRBV6-2 or TRBV6-3 and TRBJ1-5, with 7 bases matching TRBD1. This CDR3 has 15 amino acids. V shed 6 bases and J 5 bases; nucleotides not matched to a gene: 10. Germline CDR1 reads MNHEY; CDR2 reads SVGEGT. The CDR3: CASSRRQGSDQPQHF. As DNA, the CDR3 is TGTGCCAGCAGCCGTAGACAGGGCAGCGATCAGCCCCAGCATTTT.

This clonotype was found many times. This chain connects TRBV7-8 to TRBJ2-2; either TRBD1 or TRBD2 may supply D (5 bases each). This CDR3 has 16 amino acids. CDR1 is SGHVS and CDR2 is FQNEAQ in the germline V gene. V lost 8 bases, J lost 4 bases, and 20 bases lay in between. CDR3 sequence: CASGPQMVGTTGELFF. CDR3 nucleotide sequence: TGTGCCAGCGGCCCCCAAATGGTGGGGACCACCGGGGAGCTGTTTTTT. Complete variable domain (other parts from reference TRBV7-8 and TRBJ2-2): GAGVSQSPRYKVAKRGQDVALRCDPISGHVSLFWYQQALGQGPEFLTYFQNEAQLDKSGLPSDRFFAERPEGSVSTLKIQRTQQEDSAVYLCASGPQMVGTTGELFFGEGSRLTVL.

This clonotype was counted ten times or more. The genes are TRBV7-2 and TRBJ2-5; no clear D gene. Germline lookup yields CDR1 SGHTA and CDR2 FQGNSA. Trimming removed 5 bases from V and 4 bases from J, with 14 bases in between. The CDR3 runs 14 residues. The CDR3 DNA is TGTGCCAGCAGCCCTTCGAGGCTCGGAGAGACCCAGTACTTC. This gives the protein CASSPSRLGETQYF. Supplemented by reference TRBV7-2 and TRBJ2-5, the full variable domain reads GAGVSQSPSNKVTEKGKDVELRCDPISGHTALYWYRQSLGQGLEFLIYFQGNSAPDKSGLPSDRFSAERTGGSVSTLTIQRTQQEDSAVYLCASSPSRLGETQYFGPGTRLLVL.

As regards this clonotype: With a much larger clone just one base away, this may be a read error. The chain has TRBV11-2 and TRBJ1-5; 7 positions match TRBD1. Germline CDR1 is SGHAT and CDR2 is FQNNGV. The CDR3 is made up of 13 amino acids. Written as DNA, the CDR3 is TGTGCCAGCAGTGGACAGGAACGGCAGCGCCAGCATTTT. This codes for CASSGQERQRQHF. Using reference TRBV11-2 and TRBJ1-5 for the parts outside the CDR3, the full variable domain is EAGVAQSPRYKIIEKRQSVAFWCNPISGHATLYWYQQILGQGPKLLIQFQNNGVVDDSQLPKDRFSAERLKGVDSTLKIQPAKLEDSAVYLCASSGQERQRQHFGDGTRLSIL.

This clonotype appeared many times. The V and J genes are TRBV12-3 or TRBV12-4 and TRBJ2-4; D is unresolved. The CDR3 spans 13 residues. Deletions cut 8 bases from V and 0 bases from J, with 8 bases between. The CDR3 loop reads CASGTVAKNIQYF. The CDR3 region has the DNA TGTGCCAGCGGAACAGTAGCCAAAAACATTCAGTACTTC.

There are many counts of this clonotype. The chain is built from TRBV20-1 and TRBJ2-1; 7 nucleotides agree with TRBD2. V gave up 6 bases and J gave up 0 bases; unmatched junction bases: 8. The germline V gene encodes CDR1 DFQATT and CDR2 SNEGSKA (reference sequence). This CDR3 is 15 amino acids long. CDR3 coding DNA: TGCAGTGCCGGCCTCGGGGGGAGCTCCTACAATGAGCAGTTCTTC. This sequence encodes CSAGLGGSSYNEQFF.

The sample holds many counts of this clonotype. The V gene is TRBV7-6, the J gene TRBJ2-3, with D perhaps TRBD2 (6 bases). Trimming left V 4 bases short and J 0 bases short, with 14 bases between. This CDR3 is 16 amino acids long. Germline values: CDR1 SGHVS, CDR2 FNYEAQ. CDR3 in amino acids: CASSSPPGLSTDTQYF. The CDR3 DNA follows: TGTGCCAGCAGCTCGCCTCCGGGACTCAGCACAGATACGCAGTATTTT.

This clonotype was recorded many times. V usage is TRBV28 and J usage is TRBJ2-7; D might be TRBD1 or TRBD2, each matching 5 bases. This CDR3 is built from 13 residues. V was trimmed by 5 bases and J by 2 bases, leaving 10 bases between them. From germline, CDR1 is MDHEN and CDR2 SYDVKM. DNA for the CDR3: TGTGCCAGCAGTATCGGGGCTGCCTACGAGCAGTACGTC. Its protein is CASSIGAAYEQYV.

Ten or more counts support this clonotype. This chain connects TRBV7-8 to TRBJ1-5, with unresolved D. Germline CDR1 and CDR2: SGHVS and FQNEAQ. The V end was cut by 1 base, the J end by 4 bases, with 11 bases between. The CDR3 is 15 amino acids. CDR3 in DNA: TGTGCCAGCAGCTTAGTATTGGCGAGGAATCAGCCCCAGCATTTT. It is translated as CASSLVLARNQPQHF.

This clonotype was found many times. This chain connects TRBV7-2 to TRBJ1-4; D gene uncertain. The V gene's germline CDR1 is SGHTA and CDR2 FQGNSA. The ends were cut back, 6 bases at V and 9 bases at J, with 11 bases in the middle. The CDR3 has 12 amino acids. The CDR3: CASRTSGKKLFF. The DNA for the CDR3 is TGTGCCAGCAGGACCAGTGGGAAAAAACTGTTTTTT.

The chain couples TRBV4-3 to TRBJ2-3, with 7 positions matching TRBD2. Germline V gene lookup returns CDR1 LGHNA and CDR2 YSLEER. The CDR3 is 16 amino acids. V gave up 0 bases and J gave up 3 bases; unmatched junction bases: 6. The CDR3 spells CASSQEGVGGTDTQYF. The CDR3 nucleotides are TGCGCCAGCAGCCAAGAAGGAGTCGGGGGGACAGATACGCAGTATTTT.

This clonotype was seen ten or more times. V and J are TRBV5-1 and TRBJ2-3; perhaps TRBD1 as D (6 bases). Trimming stripped 4 bases from V and 2 bases from J, with 17 bases between. This CDR3 has 16 amino acids. The germline gives CDR1 SGHRS, CDR2 YFSETQ. The CDR3 DNA reads TGCGCCAGCAGCACCCTGGGCAGACAGGACACAGATACGCAGTATTTT. It is translated as CASSTLGRQDTDTQYF.

This clonotype was seen ten or more times. This chain connects TRBV10-3 to TRBJ2-1; 10 bases are shared with TRBD1. The germline CDR1 and CDR2 sequences are ENHRY and SYGVKD. CDR3 length: 14 amino acids. The V segment lost 7 bases and the J segment 9 bases; nucleotides outside the gene matches: 9. The CDR3 loop is CAINPGQGSGEQFF. The CDR3 DNA is TGTGCCATCAACCCGGGACAGGGGTCGGGTGAGCAGTTCTTC.

This clonotype was counted ten times or more. This chain connects TRBV20-1 to TRBJ2-7; 7 bases match TRBD2. V was pared by 4 bases and J by 2 bases, with 8 bases of the junction left unmatched. Per the germline V gene, CDR1 is DFQATT and CDR2 is SNEGSKA (reference sequence). CDR3 length: 14 residues. This CDR3 is CSAKGPGLTYEQYF. The CDR3 nucleotides are TGCAGTGCTAAGGGCCCGGGACTAACCTACGAGCAGTACTTC.

This clonotype came up many times. This chain uses TRBV2 with TRBJ1-5, with D unresolved. V was shortened by 7 bases and J by 3 bases, with 10 bases between the two germline ends. The CDR3 runs to 13 residues. Germline V lookup: CDR1 SNHLY, CDR2 FYNNEI. CDR3 protein: CASISQLNQPQHF. DNA of the CDR3: TGTGCCAGCATCTCACAGCTCAATCAGCCCCAGCATTTT.

This clonotype was detected many times. This chain links TRBV7-2 with TRBJ1-1; no firm D call. The CDR3 loop spans 13 amino acids. Germline V gives CDR1 SGHTA, CDR2 FQGNSA. V lost 6 bases, J lost 5 bases, and 13 bases lay in between. Written as DNA, the CDR3 is TGTGCCAGCAGTCTGGTCTGGGGAACTGAAGCTTTCTTT. Its protein product is CASSLVWGTEAFF.

There are many counts of this clonotype. The chain joins TRBV5-4 to TRBJ2-2; 9 positions match TRBD1. Germline CDR1 and CDR2: SGHNT and YYREEE (reference sequence). The CDR3 contains 18 residues. V gave up 0 bases and J gave up 3 bases; unmatched junction bases: 9. CDR3 region: CASSLALTGGRDTGELFF. The CDR3 nucleotides are TGTGCCAGCAGCTTGGCCCTCACAGGGGGCAGGGACACCGGGGAGCTGTTTTTT.

This clonotype was counted ten times or more. V and J are TRBV20-1 and TRBJ1-6; possibly TRBD1 for D (5 bases). The V end was cut by 2 bases, the J end by 8 bases, with 19 bases between. This CDR3 contains 16 residues. Germline V gives CDR1 DFQATT, CDR2 SNEGSKA (reference sequence). In nucleotides, the CDR3 is TGCAGTGCTAGAAGGTATCAGGGAGGAGGGGATTCACCCCTCCACTTT. Residues: CSARRYQGGGDSPLHF.